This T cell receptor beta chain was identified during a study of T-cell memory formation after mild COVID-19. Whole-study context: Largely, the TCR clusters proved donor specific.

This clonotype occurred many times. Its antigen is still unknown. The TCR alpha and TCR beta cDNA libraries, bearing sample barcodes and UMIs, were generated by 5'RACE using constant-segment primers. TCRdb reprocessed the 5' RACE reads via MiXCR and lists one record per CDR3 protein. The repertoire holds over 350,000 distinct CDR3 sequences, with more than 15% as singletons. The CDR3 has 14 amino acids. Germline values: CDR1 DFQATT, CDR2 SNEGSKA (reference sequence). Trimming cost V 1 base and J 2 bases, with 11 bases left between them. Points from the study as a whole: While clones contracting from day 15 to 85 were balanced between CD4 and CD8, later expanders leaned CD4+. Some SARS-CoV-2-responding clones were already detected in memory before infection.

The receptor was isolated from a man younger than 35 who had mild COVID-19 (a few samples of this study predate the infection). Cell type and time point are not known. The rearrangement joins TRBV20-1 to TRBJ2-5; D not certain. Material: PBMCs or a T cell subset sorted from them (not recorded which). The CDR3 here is CSARGYSKQETQYF. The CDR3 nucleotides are TGCAGTGCTAGAGGATACTCGAAGCAAGAGACCCAGTACTTC.